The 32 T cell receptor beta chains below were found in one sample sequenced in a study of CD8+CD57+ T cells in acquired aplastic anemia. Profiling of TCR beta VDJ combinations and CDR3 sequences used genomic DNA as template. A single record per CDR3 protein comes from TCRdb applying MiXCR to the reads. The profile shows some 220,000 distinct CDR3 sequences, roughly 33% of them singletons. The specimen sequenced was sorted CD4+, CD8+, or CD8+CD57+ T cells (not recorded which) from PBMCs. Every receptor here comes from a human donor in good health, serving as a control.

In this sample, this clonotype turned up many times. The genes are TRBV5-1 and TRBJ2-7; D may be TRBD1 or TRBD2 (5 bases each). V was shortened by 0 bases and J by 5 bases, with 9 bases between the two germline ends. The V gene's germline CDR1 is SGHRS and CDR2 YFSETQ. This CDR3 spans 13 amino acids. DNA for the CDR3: TGCGCCAGCAGCTTGGGAGGGGCCCACGAGCAGTACTTC. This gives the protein CASSLGGAHEQYF.

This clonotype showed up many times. Written as DNA, the CDR3 is TGTGCCAGCACCCGACAGTACACTGAAGCTTTCTTT. Its protein product is CASTRQYTEAFF. The rearrangement uses TRBV12-3 or TRBV12-4 and TRBJ1-1; maybe TRBD1 (5 bases). Trimming shortened V by 7 bases and J by 3 bases, and 9 bases separated the two germline ends. This CDR3 spans 12 amino acids.

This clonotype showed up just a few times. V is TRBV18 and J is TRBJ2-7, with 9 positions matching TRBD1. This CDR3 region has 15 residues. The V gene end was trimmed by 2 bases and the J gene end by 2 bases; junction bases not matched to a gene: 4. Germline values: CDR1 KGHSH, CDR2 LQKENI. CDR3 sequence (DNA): TGTGCCAGCTCACCAGGACAGGGGACGACCTACGAGCAGTACTTC. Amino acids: CASSPGQGTTYEQYF. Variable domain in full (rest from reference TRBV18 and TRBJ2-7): NAGVMQNPRHLVRRRGQEARLRCSPMKGHSHVYWYRQLPEEGLKFMVYLQKENIIDESGMPKERFSAEFPKEGPSILRIQQVVRGDSAAYFCASSPGQGTTYEQYFGPGTRLTVT.

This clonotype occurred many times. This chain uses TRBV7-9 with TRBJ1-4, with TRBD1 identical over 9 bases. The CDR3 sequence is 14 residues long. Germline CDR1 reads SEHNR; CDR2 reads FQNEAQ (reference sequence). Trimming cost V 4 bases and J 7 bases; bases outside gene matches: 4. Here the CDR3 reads CASSSGQGSEKLFF. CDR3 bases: TGTGCCAGCAGCTCGGGACAGGGTAGTGAAAAACTGTTTTTT.

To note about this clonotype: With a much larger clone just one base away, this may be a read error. The CDR3 here is CASSVPGSHGYTF. CDR3 sequence (DNA): TGTGCCAGCAGCGTTCCGGGGAGCCATGGCTACACCTTC. The chain uses TRBV9 and TRBJ1-2; D gene uncertain. V shed 2 bases and J shed 6 bases, with 11 bases lying between them. The length of the CDR3 is 13 residues. CDR1 and CDR2 from the germline V gene are SGDLS and YYNGEE. The full variable domain, its missing parts supplied by reference TRBV9 and TRBJ1-2, is DSGVTQTPKHLITATGQRVTLRCSPRSGDLSVYWYQQSLDQGLQFLIQYYNGEERAKGNILERFSAQQFPDLHSELNLSSLELGDSALYFCASSVPGSHGYTFGSGTRLTVV.

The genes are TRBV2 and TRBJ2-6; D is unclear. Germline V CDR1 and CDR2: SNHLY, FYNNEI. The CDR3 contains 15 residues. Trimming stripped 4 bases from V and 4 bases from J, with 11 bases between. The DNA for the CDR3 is TGTGCCAGCAGTGTGGTTGGGTTAGGGGCCAACGTCCTGACTTTC. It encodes CASSVVGLGANVLTF.

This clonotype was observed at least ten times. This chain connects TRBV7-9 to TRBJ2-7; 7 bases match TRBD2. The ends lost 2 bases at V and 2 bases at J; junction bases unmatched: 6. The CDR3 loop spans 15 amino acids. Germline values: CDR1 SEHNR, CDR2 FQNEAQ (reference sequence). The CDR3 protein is CASSLTASGTYEQYF. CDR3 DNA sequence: TGTGCCAGCAGCTTAACGGCTAGCGGAACCTACGAGCAGTACTTC.

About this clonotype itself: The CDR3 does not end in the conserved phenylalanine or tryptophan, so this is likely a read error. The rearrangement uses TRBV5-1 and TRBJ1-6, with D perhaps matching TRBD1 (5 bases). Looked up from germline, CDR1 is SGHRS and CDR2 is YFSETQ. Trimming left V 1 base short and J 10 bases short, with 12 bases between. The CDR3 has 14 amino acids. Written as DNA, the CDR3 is TGCGCCAGCAGCTTGTTAGGCAGGGCCTCACCCCTCCACCTT. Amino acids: CASSLLGRASPLHL.

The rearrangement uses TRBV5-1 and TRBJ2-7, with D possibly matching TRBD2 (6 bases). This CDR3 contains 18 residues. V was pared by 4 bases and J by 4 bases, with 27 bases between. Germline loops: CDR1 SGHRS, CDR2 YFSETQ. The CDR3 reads CASSQKPGTVAGGYEQYF. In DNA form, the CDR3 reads TGCGCCAGCAGCCAAAAGCCGGGTACAGTAGCCGGGGGATACGAGCAGTACTTC. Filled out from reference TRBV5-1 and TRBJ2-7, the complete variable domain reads KAGVTQTPRYLIKTRGQQVTLSCSPISGHRSVSWYQQTPGQGLQFLFEYFSETQRNKGNFPGRFSGRQFSNSRSEMNVSTLELGDSALYLCASSQKPGTVAGGYEQYFGPGTRLTVT.

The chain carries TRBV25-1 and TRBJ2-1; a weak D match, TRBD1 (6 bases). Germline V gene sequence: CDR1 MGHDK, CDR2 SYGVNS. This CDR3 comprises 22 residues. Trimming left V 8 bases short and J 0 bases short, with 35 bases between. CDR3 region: CASRGKQGSAAGDMSSYNEQFF. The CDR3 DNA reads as TGTGCCAGCCGGGGTAAACAGGGCAGTGCCGCCGGGGATATGAGCTCCTACAATGAGCAGTTCTTC.

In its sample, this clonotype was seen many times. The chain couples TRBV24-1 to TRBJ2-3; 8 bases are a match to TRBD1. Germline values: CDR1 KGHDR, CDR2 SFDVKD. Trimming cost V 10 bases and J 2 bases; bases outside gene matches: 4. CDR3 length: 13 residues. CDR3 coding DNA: TGTGCCACGGGACAGGCTAACACAGATACGCAGTATTTT. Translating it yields CATGQANTDTQYF.

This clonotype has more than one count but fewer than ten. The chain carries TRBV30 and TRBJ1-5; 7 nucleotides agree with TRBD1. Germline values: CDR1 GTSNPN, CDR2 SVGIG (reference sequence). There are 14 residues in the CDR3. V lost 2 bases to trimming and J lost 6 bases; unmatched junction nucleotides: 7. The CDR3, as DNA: TGTGCCTGGAGTCGAACAGGGGTGAGTCAGCCCCAGCATTTT. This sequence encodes CAWSRTGVSQPQHF.

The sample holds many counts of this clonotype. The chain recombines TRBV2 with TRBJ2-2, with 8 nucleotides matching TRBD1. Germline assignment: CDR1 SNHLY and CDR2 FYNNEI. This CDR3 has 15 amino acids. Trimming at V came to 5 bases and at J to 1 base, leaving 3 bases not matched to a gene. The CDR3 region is CASSRDRRNTGELFF. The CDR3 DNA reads TGTGCCAGCAGTAGGGACAGGCGGAACACCGGGGAGCTGTTTTTT.

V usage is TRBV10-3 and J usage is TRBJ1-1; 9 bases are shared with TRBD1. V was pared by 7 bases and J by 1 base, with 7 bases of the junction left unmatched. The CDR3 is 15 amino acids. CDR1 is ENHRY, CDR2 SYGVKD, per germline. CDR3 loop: CAIKNGQGPNTEAFF. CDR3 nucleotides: TGTGCCATCAAAAACGGACAGGGGCCGAACACTGAAGCTTTCTTT.

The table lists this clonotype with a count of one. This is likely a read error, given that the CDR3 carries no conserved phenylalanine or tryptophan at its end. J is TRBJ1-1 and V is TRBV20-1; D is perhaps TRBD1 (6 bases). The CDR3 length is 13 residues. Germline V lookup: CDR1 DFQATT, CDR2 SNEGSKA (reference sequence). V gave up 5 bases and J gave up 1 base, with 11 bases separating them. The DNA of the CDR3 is TGCAGTGCTCCCCGACAGGAGAACACTGAAGCTTTCCTT. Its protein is CSAPRQENTEAFL.

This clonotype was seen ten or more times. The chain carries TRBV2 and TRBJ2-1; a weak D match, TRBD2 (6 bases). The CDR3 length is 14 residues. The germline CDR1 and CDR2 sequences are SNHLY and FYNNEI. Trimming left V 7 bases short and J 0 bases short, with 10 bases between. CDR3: CASTAGSSYNEQFF. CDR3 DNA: TGTGCCAGCACGGCGGGGAGCTCCTACAATGAGCAGTTCTTC.

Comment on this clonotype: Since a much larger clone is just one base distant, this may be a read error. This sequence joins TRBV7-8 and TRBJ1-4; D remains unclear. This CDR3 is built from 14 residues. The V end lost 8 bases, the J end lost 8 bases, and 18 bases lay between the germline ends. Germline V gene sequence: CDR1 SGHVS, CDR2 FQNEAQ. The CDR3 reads CASGPGPVSEKLFF. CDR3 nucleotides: TGTGCCAGCGGCCCAGGCCCCGTTAGCGAAAAACTGTTTTTT.

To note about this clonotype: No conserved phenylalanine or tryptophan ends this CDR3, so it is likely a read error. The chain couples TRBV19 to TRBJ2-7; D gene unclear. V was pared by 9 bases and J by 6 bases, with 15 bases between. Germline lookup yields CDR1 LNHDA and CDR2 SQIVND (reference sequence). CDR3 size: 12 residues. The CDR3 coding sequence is TGTGCCAGCCGAACTGTAGCAACCGAGCAGTACCTC. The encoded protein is CASRTVATEQYL.

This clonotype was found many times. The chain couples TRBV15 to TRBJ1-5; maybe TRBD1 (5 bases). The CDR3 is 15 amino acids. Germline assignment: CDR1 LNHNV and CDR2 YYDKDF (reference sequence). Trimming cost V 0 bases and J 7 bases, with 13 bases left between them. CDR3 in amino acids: CATSRDLGTDQPQHF. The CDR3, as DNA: TGTGCCACCAGCAGAGATCTTGGGACGGACCAGCCCCAGCATTTT.

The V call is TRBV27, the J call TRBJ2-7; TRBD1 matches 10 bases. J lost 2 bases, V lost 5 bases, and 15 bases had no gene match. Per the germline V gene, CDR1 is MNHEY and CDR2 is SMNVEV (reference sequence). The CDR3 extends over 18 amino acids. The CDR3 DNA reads TGTGCCAGCAGTCCTCGAGGGACAGGGGCCGTATCAACCTACGAGCAGTACTTC. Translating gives CASSPRGTGAVSTYEQYF.

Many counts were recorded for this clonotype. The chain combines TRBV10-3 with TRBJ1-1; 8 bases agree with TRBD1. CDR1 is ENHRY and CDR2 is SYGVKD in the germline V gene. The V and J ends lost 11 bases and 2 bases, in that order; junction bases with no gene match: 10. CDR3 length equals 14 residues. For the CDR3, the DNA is TGTGCCTCAAGAAAGACAGGGGACAACACTGAAGCTTTCTTT. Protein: CASRKTGDNTEAFF.

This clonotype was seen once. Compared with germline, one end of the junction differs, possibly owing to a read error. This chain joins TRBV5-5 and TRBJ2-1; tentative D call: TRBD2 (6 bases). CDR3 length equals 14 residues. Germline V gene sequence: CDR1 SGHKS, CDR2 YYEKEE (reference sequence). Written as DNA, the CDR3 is TGTGCCAGCAGCTTGGTGGGACTTTACAATGAGCAGCTCTTC. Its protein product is CASSLVGLYNEQLF. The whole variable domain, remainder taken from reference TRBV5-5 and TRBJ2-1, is DAGVTQSPTHLIKTRGQQVTLRCSPISGHKSVSWYQQVLGQGPQFIFQYYEKEERGRGNFPDRFSARQFPNYSSELNVNALLLGDSALYLCASSLVGLYNEQLFGPGTRLTVL.

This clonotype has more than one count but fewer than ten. The CDR3 DNA reads TGTGCCTGGAGTCTCGGACAGCCTGTGTTAAATGGCTACACCTTC. This translates into CAWSLGQPVLNGYTF. This chain uses TRBV30 with TRBJ1-2; D may be TRBD1 (6 bases). CDR3 length: 15 residues. CDR1 is GTSNPN and CDR2 is SVGIG in the germline V gene (reference sequence). The V end lost 2 bases, the J end lost 6 bases, and 19 bases lay between the germline ends. Full variable domain (rest looked up from reference TRBV30 and TRBJ1-2): SQTIHQWPATLVQPVGSPLSLECTVEGTSNPNLYWYRQAAGRGLQLLFYSVGIGQISSEVPQNLSASRPQDRQFILSSKKLLLSDSGFYLCAWSLGQPVLNGYTFGSGTRLTVV.

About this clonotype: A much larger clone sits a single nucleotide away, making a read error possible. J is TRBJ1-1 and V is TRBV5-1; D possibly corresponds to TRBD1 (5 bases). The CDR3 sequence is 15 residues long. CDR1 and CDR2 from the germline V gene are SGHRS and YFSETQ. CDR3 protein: CASSLEEGLLTEALF. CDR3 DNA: TGCGCCAGCAGCTTGGAAGAGGGACTACTTACTGAAGCTCTCTTT.

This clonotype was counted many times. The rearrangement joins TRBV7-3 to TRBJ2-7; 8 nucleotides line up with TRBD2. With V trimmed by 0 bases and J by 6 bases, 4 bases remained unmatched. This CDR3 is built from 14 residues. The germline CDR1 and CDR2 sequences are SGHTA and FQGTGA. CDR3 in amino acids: CASSLTAGASEQYF. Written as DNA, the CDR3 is TGTGCCAGCAGCTTAACAGCGGGAGCCTCCGAGCAGTACTTC.

CDR3: CASSIPGLAVHEQFF. The CDR3 DNA sequence: TGTGCCAGCTCCATACCGGGACTAGCGGTTCATGAGCAGTTCTTC. The rearrangement links TRBV18 to TRBJ2-1; 11 bases match TRBD2. This CDR3 region has 15 residues. V lost 6 bases to trimming and J lost 8 bases; unmatched junction nucleotides: 9. Germline V gene sequence: CDR1 KGHSH, CDR2 LQKENI.

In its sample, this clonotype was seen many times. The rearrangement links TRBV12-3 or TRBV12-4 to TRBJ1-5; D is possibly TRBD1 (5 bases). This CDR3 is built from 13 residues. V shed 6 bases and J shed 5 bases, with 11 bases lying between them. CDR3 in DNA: TGTGCCAGCAGCCTCAGGGAGGATCAGCCCCAGCATTTT. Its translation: CASSLREDQPQHF.

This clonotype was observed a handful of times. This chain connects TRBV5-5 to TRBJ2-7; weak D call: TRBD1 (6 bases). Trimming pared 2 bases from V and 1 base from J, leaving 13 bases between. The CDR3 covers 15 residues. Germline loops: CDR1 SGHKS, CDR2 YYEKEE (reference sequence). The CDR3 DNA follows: TGTGCCAGCAGCTTCGCAGGGGCGATTTCCTACGAGCAGTACTTC. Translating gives CASSFAGAISYEQYF.

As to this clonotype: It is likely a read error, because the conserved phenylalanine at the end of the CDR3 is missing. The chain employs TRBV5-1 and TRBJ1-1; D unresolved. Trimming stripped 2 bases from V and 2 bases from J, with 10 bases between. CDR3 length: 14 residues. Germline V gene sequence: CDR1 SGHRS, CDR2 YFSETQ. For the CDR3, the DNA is TGCGCCAGCAGCTTTGGGCCGACCAACACTGAAGCTTTCCTT. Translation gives CASSFGPTNTEAFL.

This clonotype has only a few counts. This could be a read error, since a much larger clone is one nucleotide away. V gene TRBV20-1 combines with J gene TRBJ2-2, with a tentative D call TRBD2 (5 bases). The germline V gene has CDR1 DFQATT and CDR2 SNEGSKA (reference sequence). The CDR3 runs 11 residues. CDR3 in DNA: TGCAGTGCCTGGGAGCTCGGGGAGCTGTCTTTT. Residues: CSAWELGELSF.

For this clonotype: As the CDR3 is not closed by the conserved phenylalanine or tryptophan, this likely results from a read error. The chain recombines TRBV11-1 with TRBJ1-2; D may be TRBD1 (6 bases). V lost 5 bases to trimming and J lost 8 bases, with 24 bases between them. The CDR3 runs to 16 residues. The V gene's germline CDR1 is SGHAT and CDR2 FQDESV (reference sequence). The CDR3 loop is CASSQRQEPLPWGYTL. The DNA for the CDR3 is TGTGCCAGCAGCCAGCGACAGGAACCCCTTCCCTGGGGCTACACCCTC.

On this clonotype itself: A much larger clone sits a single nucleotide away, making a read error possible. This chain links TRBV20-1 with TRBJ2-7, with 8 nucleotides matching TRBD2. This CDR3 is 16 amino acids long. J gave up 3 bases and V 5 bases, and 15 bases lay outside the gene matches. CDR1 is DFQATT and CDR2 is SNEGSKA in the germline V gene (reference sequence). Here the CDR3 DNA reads TGCAGTGCTGGAGGGGGTCGCGGGAGGATTAACTACGAGCAGTACTTC. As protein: CSAGGGRGRINYEQYF.